This TCR beta chain was captured in a study of blood T cells in healthy people across ages. Germline loops: CDR1 SGHTA, CDR2 FQGNSA. The length of the CDR3 is 17 residues. J was trimmed by 3 bases and V by 1 base; bases with no gene match: 8. There are many counts of this clonotype. Together with a sample-barcoded 5' primer, a J-beta primer mix was included in a second PCR lasting roughly 7 to 11 cycles. TCRdb reprocessed the 5' RACE reads with MiXCR, giving one entry per CDR3 protein. The table has 800,000 to 950,000 distinct CDR3 sequences, almost 30% seen once; the top ten hold roughly a tenth. This sample also appeared in a second study, on T cells of mothers and their children.

This TCR derives from a woman aged 40 to 55 in good health. Sequencing was done on a sample of blood. This chain joins TRBV7-2 and TRBJ2-7; 11 bases agree with TRBD2. In DNA, the CDR3 is TGTGCCAGCAGCTTAGAGACGGCTAGCGGGGGGTACTACGAGCAGTACTTC. Its translation is CASSLETASGGYYEQYF.